The next 27 T cell receptor beta chains were all read from a single sample in a study of blood T cell repertoires in COVID-19 (dated by TCRdb to the early 2020s). Library creation used the immunoSEQ multiplex PCR assay. As stored in TCRdb, this immuneACCESS dataset retains in-frame rearrangements with V and J assigned. A fraction of the clones does not appear; measured against another copy, unresolved V genes explain less than half of the discrepancy, and the remainder lacks a known reason. Here the sample has fewer than 500,000 clones; around 90% occur a single time. Clones ranked in the top ten supply approximately 2% of the sample. Source material: PBMCs or T cells enriched from blood (not recorded which). The receptor set was obtained from a woman younger than 35 with acute COVID-19.

The V and J genes are TRBV11-2 and TRBJ2-1, with 11 bases that match TRBD1. Germline CDR1 and CDR2: SGHAT and FQNNGV. After removal of 5 bases from V and 6 bases from J, the junction contained 9 bases not matched to a gene. This CDR3 has 16 amino acids. CDR3 residues: CASSPYGGQGGNEQFF. The CDR3 DNA reads as TGTGCCAGCAGCCCTTACGGGGGACAGGGGGGCAATGAGCAGTTCTTC.

The sample holds one count of this clone. The chain has TRBV7-9 and TRBJ2-7; TRBD2 matches 9 bases. The CDR3 runs to 16 residues. V lost 2 bases to trimming and J lost 2 bases; unmatched junction nucleotides: 7. Germline values: CDR1 SEHNR, CDR2 FQNEAQ (reference sequence). CDR3 DNA: TGTGCCAGCAGCTTACTCGGGGTAGCGGGGGCCTACGAGCAGTACTTC. It encodes CASSLLGVAGAYEQYF. The complete variable domain, with remaining parts taken from reference TRBV7-9 and TRBJ2-7, reads DTGVSQNPRHKITKRGQNVTFRCDPISEHNRLYWYRQTLGQGPEFLTYFQNEAQLEKSRLLSDRFSAERPKGSFSTLEIQRTEQGDSAMYLCASSLLGVAGAYEQYFGPGTRLTVT.

The chain is built from TRBV30 and TRBJ1-5; 7 bases align to TRBD1. CDR1 and CDR2 from the germline V gene are GTSNPN and SVGIG (reference sequence). V was pared by 2 bases and J by 4 bases, with 8 bases of the junction left unmatched. The CDR3 runs 15 residues. As DNA, the CDR3 is TGTGCCTGGAGTTCCGCGGACAGGAGGAATCAGCCCCAGCATTTT. Protein: CAWSSADRRNQPQHF.

V is TRBV19 and J is TRBJ1-1, with a tentative D call TRBD1 (6 bases). The CDR3 totals 14 residues. V dropped 9 bases and J dropped 2 bases, with 16 bases sitting between them. Per germline, CDR1 LNHDA and CDR2 SQIVND (reference sequence). The DNA of the CDR3 is TGTGCCAGCATCCTCGCCAGGGGAAACACTGAAGCTTTCTTT. Translating it yields CASILARGNTEAFF.

This chain links TRBV29-1 with TRBJ1-1; unclear D gene. With 5 bases removed from V and 10 bases from J, the gap between germline ends came to 14 bases. CDR1 SQVTM and CDR2 ANQGSEA come from the germline V gene. This CDR3 is built from 11 residues. CDR3 coding DNA: TGCAGCGTTTTAGTTTCGAACGGAGCTTTCTTT. This gives the protein CSVLVSNGAFF.

The chain employs TRBV11-2 and TRBJ2-7, with 9 bases that match TRBD1. V gave up 6 bases and J gave up 0 bases; unmatched junction bases: 6. The CDR3 extends over 15 amino acids. Germline CDR1 SGHAT, CDR2 FQNNGV. The CDR3 coding sequence is TGTGCCAGCAGGGACGACAGGGGGAGCTCCTACGAGCAGTACTTC. Protein sequence: CASRDDRGSSYEQYF.

V usage is TRBV5-1 and J usage is TRBJ2-7; TRBD1 agrees at 8 bases. Germline CDR1 and CDR2: SGHRS and YFSETQ. Losses at the gene ends were 4 bases for V and 4 bases for J; bases not matched to a gene: 10. This CDR3 is 15 amino acids long. CDR3 residues: CASSKAGTGAYEQYF. CDR3 bases: TGCGCCAGCAGCAAGGCCGGGACAGGAGCTTACGAGCAGTACTTC.

The chain couples TRBV19 to TRBJ2-7, with D uncertain. CDR1 and CDR2 from the germline V gene are LNHDA and SQIVND (reference sequence). V lost 5 bases and J lost 0, with 11 bases in between. CDR3 size: 14 residues. CDR3 region: CASSVMGLSYEQYF. As DNA, the CDR3 is TGTGCCAGTAGTGTCATGGGCCTCTCCTACGAGCAGTACTTC.

This clone was seen more than once but under ten times. This sequence joins TRBV3-1 (or the pseudogene TRBV3-2) and TRBJ2-6; D is perhaps TRBD1 (5 bases). The CDR3 extends over 15 amino acids. CDR1 LGHDT and CDR2 YNNKEL come from the germline V gene (reference sequence). Trimming stripped 2 bases from V and 1 base from J, with 6 bases between. The CDR3, as DNA: TGTGCCAGCAGCCAACAGGGTTCTGGGGCCAACGTCCTGACTTTC. Encoded protein: CASSQQGSGANVLTF.

This clone was recorded only once. The gene calls are TRBV30 and TRBJ1-4; 8 nucleotides line up with TRBD1. Germline CDR1 reads GTSNPN; CDR2 reads SVGIG (reference sequence). The CDR3 extends over 17 amino acids. V was pared by 3 bases and J by 8 bases, with 17 bases of the junction left unmatched. The CDR3 loop is CAWRSETGESIWEKLFF. The CDR3 DNA reads TGTGCCTGGAGGAGCGAGACAGGGGAAAGCATTTGGGAAAAACTGTTTTTT.

The rearrangement links TRBV24-1 to TRBJ2-2; tentative D call: TRBD2 (6 bases). Trimming stripped 4 bases from V and 0 bases from J, with 11 bases between. Germline V gives CDR1 KGHDR, CDR2 SFDVKD. This CDR3 region has 16 residues. CDR3 sequence reads: CATSDPGEANTGELFF. The CDR3 region has the DNA TGTGCCACCAGTGACCCGGGGGAGGCGAACACCGGGGAGCTGTTTTTT.

The V call is TRBV7-9, the J call TRBJ2-7; D possibly corresponds to TRBD1 (6 bases). This CDR3 contains 12 residues. Germline CDR1 reads SEHNR; CDR2 reads FQNEAQ (reference sequence). V lost 6 bases and J lost 3, with 9 bases in between. The CDR3 DNA reads as TGTGCCAGCAGTTACAGGGACTACGAGCAGTACTTC. This gives the protein CASSYRDYEQYF.

This chain links TRBV7-8 with TRBJ2-7, with 7 bases aligning to TRBD1. CDR1 and CDR2 from the germline V gene are SGHVS and FQNEAQ. The CDR3 is 17 residues long. V trimming: 5 bases; J trimming: 3 bases; junction bases outside the gene matches: 16. DNA for the CDR3: TGTGCCAGCAGCCCCAGCCCGACAGGGCAAAGTAACTACGAGCAGTACTTC. Translated, it gives CASSPSPTGQSNYEQYF.

CDR3 sequence reads: CASSLIRAYGYTF. In DNA, the CDR3 is TGTGCCAGCAGCTTGATCAGGGCCTATGGCTACACCTTC. This sequence joins TRBV5-6 and TRBJ1-2, with D perhaps matching TRBD1 (5 bases). Trimming pared 1 base from V and 4 bases from J, leaving 8 bases between. Germline loops: CDR1 SGHDT, CDR2 YYEEEE. CDR3 length: 13 residues. Together with reference TRBV5-6 and TRBJ1-2, the CDR3 gives the full variable domain: DAGVTQSPTHLIKTRGQQVTLRCSPKSGHDTVSWYQQALGQGPQFIFQYYEEEERQRGNFPDRFSGHQFPNYSSELNVNALLLGDSALYLCASSLIRAYGYTFGSGTRLTVV.

The chain links TRBV20-1 to TRBJ1-1; D remains unclear. CDR1 is DFQATT and CDR2 is SNEGSKA in the germline V gene (reference sequence). Trimming took 6 bases from V and 8 from J, leaving 10 bases between them. The CDR3 has 10 amino acids. The CDR3 spells CSASYLEAFF. CDR3 nucleotide sequence: TGCAGTGCGTCCTACTTAGAAGCTTTCTTT.

The V call is TRBV10-3, the J call TRBJ2-2; perhaps TRBD2 as D (5 bases). V lost 2 bases to trimming and J lost 4 bases, with 11 bases between them. The length of the CDR3 is 15 residues. Germline V lookup: CDR1 ENHRY, CDR2 SYGVKD. CDR3 protein: CAISEALAGTGELFF. The CDR3 nucleotides read TGTGCCATCAGTGAGGCCCTAGCCGGCACCGGGGAGCTGTTTTTT.

The CDR3 is CASSPGTGVQPQHF. The CDR3 DNA is TGTGCCAGCAGCCCCGGGACAGGGGTTCAGCCCCAGCATTTT. The chain joins TRBV11-2 to TRBJ1-5; 10 nucleotides match TRBD1. V trimming: 5 bases; J trimming: 6 bases; junction bases outside the gene matches: 4. The germline gives CDR1 SGHAT, CDR2 FQNNGV. The CDR3 has 14 residues.

This sequence joins TRBV27 and TRBJ2-7, with a weak D call TRBD1 (6 bases). The CDR3 length is 13 residues. The germline V gene has CDR1 MNHEY and CDR2 SMNVEV (reference sequence). Trimming shortened V by 2 bases and J by 4 bases, and 9 bases separated the two germline ends. The CDR3 is CASSLEQGYEQYF. CDR3 coding DNA: TGTGCCAGCAGTTTAGAGCAGGGGTACGAGCAGTACTTC.

This chain links TRBV7-2 with TRBJ1-5; tentative D call: TRBD1 (5 bases). V was trimmed by 1 base and J by 5 bases, leaving 12 bases between them. Looked up from germline, CDR1 is SGHTA and CDR2 is FQGNSA. The CDR3 has 15 amino acids. The CDR3 sequence is CASSLVAGRHQPQHF. DNA of the CDR3: TGTGCCAGCAGCTTAGTAGCAGGGCGCCATCAGCCCCAGCATTTT.

This clone was seen more than once but under ten times. The chain links TRBV9 to TRBJ1-1, with 9 bases matching TRBD1. This CDR3 is built from 14 residues. The germline CDR1 and CDR2 sequences are SGDLS and YYNGEE. The trim removed 6 bases at V and 0 bases at J, leaving 3 bases unmatched. The CDR3 loop is CASTRDRVNTEAFF. In DNA form, the CDR3 reads TGTGCCAGCACTCGGGACAGGGTGAACACTGAAGCTTTCTTT.

The chain is built from TRBV5-5 and TRBJ1-2; TRBD1 matches at 9 bases. CDR1 and CDR2 (germline): SGHKS, YYEKEE (reference sequence). The V segment lost 4 bases and the J segment 5 bases; nucleotides outside the gene matches: 3. This CDR3 contains 13 residues. CDR3 sequence: CASSGDRAYGYTF. CDR3 sequence (DNA): TGTGCCAGCAGCGGGGACAGGGCATATGGCTACACCTTC.

This chain uses TRBV3-1 (or the pseudogene TRBV3-2) with TRBJ2-7, with D possibly TRBD1 on 6 matching bases. Deletions cut 3 bases from V and 0 bases from J, with 6 bases between. The germline V gene encodes CDR1 LGHDT and CDR2 YNNKEL (reference sequence). This CDR3 region has 13 residues. The CDR3 loop is CASSQGASYEQYF. In DNA, the CDR3 is TGTGCCAGCAGCCAGGGGGCCTCCTACGAGCAGTACTTC.

A single count supports this clone. The chain recombines TRBV7-9 with TRBJ2-5; D is unclear. Trimming stripped 3 bases from V and 4 bases from J, with 3 bases between. Germline lookup yields CDR1 SEHNR and CDR2 FQNEAQ (reference sequence). The CDR3 has 11 residues. The CDR3, as DNA: TGTGCCAGCAGCTTCCGAGAGACCCAGTACTTC. This translates into CASSFRETQYF.

The rearrangement links TRBV7-2 to TRBJ2-1; TRBD2 aligns across 9 bases. J gave up 6 bases and V 1 base, and 4 bases lay outside the gene matches. This CDR3 contains 15 residues. Looked up from germline, CDR1 is SGHTA and CDR2 is FQGNSA. CDR3 loop: CASSLVAGEGNEQFF. The CDR3 DNA follows: TGTGCCAGCAGCTTAGTAGCGGGAGAGGGCAATGAGCAGTTCTTC.

The chain uses TRBV5-1 and TRBJ2-7, with 7 bases lining up with TRBD1. Unmatched junction bases numbered 4, after V lost 4 bases and J lost 3 bases. The germline CDR1 and CDR2 sequences are SGHRS and YFSETQ. CDR3 length: 13 residues. This CDR3 reads CASSPGQSYEQYF. The CDR3 bases are TGCGCCAGCAGCCCGGGACAGAGCTACGAGCAGTACTTC.

This chain uses TRBV5-6 with TRBJ2-7, with 7 bases aligning to TRBD1. The CDR3 has 15 residues. Trimming removed 0 bases from V and 0 bases from J; junction bases left unmatched: 3. Germline CDR1 reads SGHDT; CDR2 reads YYEEEE. The CDR3 loop is CASSLAGTDSYEQYF. CDR3 coding DNA: TGTGCCAGCAGCTTGGCCGGGACAGACTCCTACGAGCAGTACTTC. Together with reference TRBV5-6 and TRBJ2-7, the CDR3 gives the full variable domain: DAGVTQSPTHLIKTRGQQVTLRCSPKSGHDTVSWYQQALGQGPQFIFQYYEEEERQRGNFPDRFSGHQFPNYSSELNVNALLLGDSALYLCASSLAGTDSYEQYFGPGTRLTVT.

The CDR3 region is CASRRQGEETEAFF. CDR3 DNA: TGTGCCAGCAGACGGCAGGGGGAGGAAACTGAAGCTTTCTTT. The genes are TRBV6-5 and TRBJ1-1; 7 positions match TRBD1. V lost 6 bases to trimming and J lost 5 bases; unmatched junction nucleotides: 9. CDR3 length: 14 amino acids. From germline, CDR1 is MNHEY and CDR2 SVGAGI.